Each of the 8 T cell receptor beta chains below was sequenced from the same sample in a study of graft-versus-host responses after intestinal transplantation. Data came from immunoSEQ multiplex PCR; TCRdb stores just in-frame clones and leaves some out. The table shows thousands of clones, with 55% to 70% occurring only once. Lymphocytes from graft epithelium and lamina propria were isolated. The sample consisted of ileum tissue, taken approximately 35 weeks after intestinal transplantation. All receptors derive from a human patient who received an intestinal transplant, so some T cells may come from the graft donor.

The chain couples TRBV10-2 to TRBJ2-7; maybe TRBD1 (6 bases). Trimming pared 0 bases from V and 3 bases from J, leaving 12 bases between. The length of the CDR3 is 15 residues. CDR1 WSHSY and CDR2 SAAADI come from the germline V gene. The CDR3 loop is CASSESASGVYEQYV. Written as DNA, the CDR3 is TGCGCCAGCAGTGAGTCTGCTTCAGGGGTCTACGAGCAGTACGTC.

The CDR3 loop reads CASSLVKPEYGYTF. CDR3 nucleotides: TGTGCCAGCAGCTTAGTCAAGCCAGAGTATGGCTACACCTTC. The chain is built from TRBV13 and TRBJ1-2, with D unclear. The CDR3 sequence is 14 residues long. Trimming took 1 base from V and 5 from J, leaving 11 bases between them. Per the germline V gene, CDR1 is PRHDT and CDR2 is FYEKMQ (reference sequence).

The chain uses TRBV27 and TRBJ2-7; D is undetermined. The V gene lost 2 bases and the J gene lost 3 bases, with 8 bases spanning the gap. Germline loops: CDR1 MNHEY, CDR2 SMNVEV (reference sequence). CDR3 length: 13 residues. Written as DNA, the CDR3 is TGTGCCAGCAGTTTAAATGGGAACTACGAGCAGTACTTC. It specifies CASSLNGNYEQYF.

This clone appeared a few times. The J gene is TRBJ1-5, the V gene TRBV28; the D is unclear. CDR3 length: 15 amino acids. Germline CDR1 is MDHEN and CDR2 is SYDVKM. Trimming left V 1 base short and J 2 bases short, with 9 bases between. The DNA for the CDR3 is TGTGCCAGCAGTTTATCTGGTGGACGCAATCAGCCCCAGCATTTT. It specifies CASSLSGGRNQPQHF.

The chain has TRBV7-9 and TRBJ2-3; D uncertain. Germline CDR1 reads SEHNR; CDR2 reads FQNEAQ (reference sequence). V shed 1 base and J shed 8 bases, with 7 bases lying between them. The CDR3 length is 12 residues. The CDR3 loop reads CASSLESGTQYF. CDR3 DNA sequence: TGTGCCAGCAGCTTAGAATCCGGTACGCAGTATTTT.

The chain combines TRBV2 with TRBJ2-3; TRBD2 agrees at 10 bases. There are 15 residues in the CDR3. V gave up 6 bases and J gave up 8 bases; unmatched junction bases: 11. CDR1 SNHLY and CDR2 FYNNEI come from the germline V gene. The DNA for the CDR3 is TGTGCCAGCAGGGAAACTAGCGGGGTTGGGAGTACGCAGTATTTT. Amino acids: CASRETSGVGSTQYF.

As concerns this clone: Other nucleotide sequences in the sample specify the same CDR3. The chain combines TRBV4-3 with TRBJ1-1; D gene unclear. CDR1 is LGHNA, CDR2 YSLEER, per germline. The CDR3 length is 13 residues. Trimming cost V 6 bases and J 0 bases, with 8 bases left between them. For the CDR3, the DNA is TGCGCCAGCAGTCGAGATTTGAACACTGAAGCTTTCTTT. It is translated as CASSRDLNTEAFF.

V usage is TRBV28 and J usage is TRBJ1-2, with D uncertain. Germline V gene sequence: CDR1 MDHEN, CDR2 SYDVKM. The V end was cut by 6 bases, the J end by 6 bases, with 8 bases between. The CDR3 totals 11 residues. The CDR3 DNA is TGTGCCAGCAGCCACGGGGATGGCTACACCTTC. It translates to CASSHGDGYTF.